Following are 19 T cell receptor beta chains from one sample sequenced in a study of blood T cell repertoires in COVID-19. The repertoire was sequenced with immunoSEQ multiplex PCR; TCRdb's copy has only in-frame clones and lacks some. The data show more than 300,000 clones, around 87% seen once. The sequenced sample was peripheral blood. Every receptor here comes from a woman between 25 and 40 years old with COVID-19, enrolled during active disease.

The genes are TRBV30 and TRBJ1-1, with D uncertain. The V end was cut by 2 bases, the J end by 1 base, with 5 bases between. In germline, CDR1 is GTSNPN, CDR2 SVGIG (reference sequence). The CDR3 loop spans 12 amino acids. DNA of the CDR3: TGTGCCTGGAGTAACGGGAACACTGAAGCTTTCTTT. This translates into CAWSNGNTEAFF.

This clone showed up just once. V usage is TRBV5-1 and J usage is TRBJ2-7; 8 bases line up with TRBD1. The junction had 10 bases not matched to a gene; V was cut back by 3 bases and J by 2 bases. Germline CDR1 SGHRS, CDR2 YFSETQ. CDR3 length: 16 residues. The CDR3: CASSSPPGTGAYEQYF. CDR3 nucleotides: TGCGCCAGCAGCTCCCCGCCCGGGACAGGTGCCTACGAGCAGTACTTC. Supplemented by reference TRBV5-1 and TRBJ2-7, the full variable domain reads KAGVTQTPRYLIKTRGQQVTLSCSPISGHRSVSWYQQTPGQGLQFLFEYFSETQRNKGNFPGRFSGRQFSNSRSEMNVSTLELGDSALYLCASSSPPGTGAYEQYFGPGTRLTVT.

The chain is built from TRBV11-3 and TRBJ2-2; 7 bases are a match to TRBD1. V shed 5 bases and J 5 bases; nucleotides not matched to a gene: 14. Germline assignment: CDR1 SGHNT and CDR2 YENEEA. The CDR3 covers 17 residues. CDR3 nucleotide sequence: TGTGCCAGCAGCAAATACGACAGGGTCGAGGCGACCGGGGAGCTGTTTTTT. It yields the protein CASSKYDRVEATGELFF.

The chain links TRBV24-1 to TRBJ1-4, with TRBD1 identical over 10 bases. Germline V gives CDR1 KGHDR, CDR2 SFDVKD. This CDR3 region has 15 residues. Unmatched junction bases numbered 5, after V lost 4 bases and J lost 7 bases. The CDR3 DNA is TGTGCCACCAGTGACGGACAGGGGGACTCTGAAAAACTGTTTTTT. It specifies CATSDGQGDSEKLFF.

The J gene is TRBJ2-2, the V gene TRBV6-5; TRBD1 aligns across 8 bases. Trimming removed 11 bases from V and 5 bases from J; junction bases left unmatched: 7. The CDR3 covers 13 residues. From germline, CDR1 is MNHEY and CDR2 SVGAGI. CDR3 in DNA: TGTGCCGGGAGGACAGGGCAAACCGGGGAGCTGTTTTTT. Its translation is CAGRTGQTGELFF.

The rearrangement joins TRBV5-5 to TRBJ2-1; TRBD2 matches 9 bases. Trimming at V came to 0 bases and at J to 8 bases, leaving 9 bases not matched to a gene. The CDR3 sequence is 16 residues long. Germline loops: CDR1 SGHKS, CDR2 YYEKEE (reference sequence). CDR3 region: CASSLARVAGAYEQFF. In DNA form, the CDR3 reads TGTGCCAGCAGCTTGGCCAGGGTAGCGGGAGCCTATGAGCAGTTCTTC.

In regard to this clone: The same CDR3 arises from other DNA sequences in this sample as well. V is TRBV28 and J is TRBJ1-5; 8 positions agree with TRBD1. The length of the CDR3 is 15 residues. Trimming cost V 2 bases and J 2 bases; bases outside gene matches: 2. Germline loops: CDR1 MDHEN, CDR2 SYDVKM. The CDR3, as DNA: TGTGCCAGCAGTTTAGCAGGGGGCGGCAATCAGCCCCAGCATTTT. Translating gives CASSLAGGGNQPQHF.

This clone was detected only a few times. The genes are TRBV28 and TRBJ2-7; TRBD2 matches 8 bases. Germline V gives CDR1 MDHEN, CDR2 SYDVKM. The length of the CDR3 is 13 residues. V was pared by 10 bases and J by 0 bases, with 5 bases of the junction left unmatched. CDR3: CATTRGASYEQYF. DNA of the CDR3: TGTGCCACCACGCGGGGGGCCTCCTACGAGCAGTACTTC. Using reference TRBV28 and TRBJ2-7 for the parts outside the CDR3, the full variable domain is DVKVTQSSRYLVKRTGEKVFLECVQDMDHENMFWYRQDPGLGLRLIYFSYDVKMKEKGDIPEGYSVSREKKERFSLILESASTNQTSMYLCATTRGASYEQYFGPGTRLTVT.

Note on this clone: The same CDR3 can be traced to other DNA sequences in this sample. CDR3 DNA sequence: TGTGCCAGCAGCTTATCAGGAAGCACAGATACGCAGTATTTT. This codes for CASSLSGSTDTQYF. J is TRBJ2-3 and V is TRBV11-3; no clear D gene. Trimming left V 2 bases short and J 0 bases short, with 6 bases between. The germline CDR1 and CDR2 sequences are SGHNT and YENEEA. The CDR3 covers 14 residues.

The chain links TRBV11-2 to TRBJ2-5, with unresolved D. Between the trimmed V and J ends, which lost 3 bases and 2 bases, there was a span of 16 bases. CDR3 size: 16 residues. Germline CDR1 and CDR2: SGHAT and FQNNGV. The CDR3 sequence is CASSFDPRRLQETQYF. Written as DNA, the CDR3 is TGTGCCAGCAGCTTCGACCCCCGCAGACTTCAAGAGACCCAGTACTTC.

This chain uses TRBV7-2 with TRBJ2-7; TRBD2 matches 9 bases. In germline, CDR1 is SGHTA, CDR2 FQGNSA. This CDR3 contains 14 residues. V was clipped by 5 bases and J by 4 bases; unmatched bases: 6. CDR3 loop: CASSPISGSYEQYF. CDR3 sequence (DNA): TGTGCCAGCAGCCCCATTAGCGGGAGTTACGAGCAGTACTTC.

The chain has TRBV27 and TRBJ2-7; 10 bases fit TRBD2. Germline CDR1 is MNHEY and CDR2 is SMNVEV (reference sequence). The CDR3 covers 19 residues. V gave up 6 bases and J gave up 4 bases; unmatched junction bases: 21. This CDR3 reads CASSKSLLQREGLGYEQYF. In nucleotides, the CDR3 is TGTGCCAGCAGCAAATCCCTCTTACAGCGGGAGGGCCTCGGGTACGAGCAGTACTTC.

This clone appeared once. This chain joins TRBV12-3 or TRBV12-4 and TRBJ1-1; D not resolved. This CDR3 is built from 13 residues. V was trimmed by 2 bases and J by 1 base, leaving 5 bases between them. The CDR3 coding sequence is TGTGCCAGCAGTTTATTACAGAACACTGAAGCTTTCTTT. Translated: CASSLLQNTEAFF.

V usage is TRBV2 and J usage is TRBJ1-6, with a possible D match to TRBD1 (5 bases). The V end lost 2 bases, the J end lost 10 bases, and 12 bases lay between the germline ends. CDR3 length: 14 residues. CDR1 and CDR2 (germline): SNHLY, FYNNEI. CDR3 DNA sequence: TGTGCCAGCAGTGAATCGGGGGGATACTCACCCCTCCACTTT. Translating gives CASSESGGYSPLHF.

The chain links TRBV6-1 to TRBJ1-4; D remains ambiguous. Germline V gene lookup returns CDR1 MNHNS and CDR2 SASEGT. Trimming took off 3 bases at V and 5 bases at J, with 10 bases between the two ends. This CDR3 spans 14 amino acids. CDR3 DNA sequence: TGTGCCAGCAGTGACGTGCGGCTCAATGAAAAACTGTTTTTT. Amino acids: CASSDVRLNEKLFF.

The CDR3 loop is CASSRQAYEQYF. As DNA, the CDR3 is TGTGCCAGCAGCCGACAGGCCTACGAGCAGTACTTC. The gene calls are TRBV6-5 and TRBJ2-7, with a tentative D call TRBD1 (6 bases). Trimming pared 6 bases from V and 2 bases from J, leaving 8 bases between. The germline CDR1 and CDR2 sequences are MNHEY and SVGAGI. CDR3 length equals 12 residues.

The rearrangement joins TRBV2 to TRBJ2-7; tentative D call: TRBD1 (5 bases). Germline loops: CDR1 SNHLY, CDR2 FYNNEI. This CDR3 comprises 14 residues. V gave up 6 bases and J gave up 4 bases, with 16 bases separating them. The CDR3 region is CASRQDILGYEQYF. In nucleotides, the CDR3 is TGTGCCAGCAGACAGGACATTCTAGGGTACGAGCAGTACTTC.

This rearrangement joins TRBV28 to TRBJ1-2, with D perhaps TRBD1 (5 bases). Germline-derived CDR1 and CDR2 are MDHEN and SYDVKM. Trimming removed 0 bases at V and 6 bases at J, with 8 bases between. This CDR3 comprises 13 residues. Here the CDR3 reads CASSLWQGHGYTF. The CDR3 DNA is TGTGCCAGCAGTTTATGGCAGGGTCATGGCTACACCTTC.

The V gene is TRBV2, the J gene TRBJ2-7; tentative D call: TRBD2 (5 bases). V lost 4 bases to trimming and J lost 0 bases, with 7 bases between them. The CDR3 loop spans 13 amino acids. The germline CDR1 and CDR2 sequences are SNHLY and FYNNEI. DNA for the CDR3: TGTGCCAGCAGTGCTACTAGCTCCTACGAGCAGTACTTC. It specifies CASSATSSYEQYF.